This TCR beta chain was captured by sequencing in a study of T cells after yellow fever vaccination. The study, taken as a whole, reports: Weaker in magnitude, the secondary response showed a faster peak on day 5 versus 15. Boosting was followed by the reappearance of most primary-vaccination clones (roughly 95% CD4, 85% to 90% CD8).

This CDR3 is built from 15 residues. The V gene lost 1 base and the J gene lost 6 bases, with 13 bases spanning the gap. Germline V gives CDR1 LGHDT, CDR2 YNNKEL (reference sequence). In the case of this clonotype: The antigen remains unidentified.

5'RACE template switching generated TCR cDNA, adding a universal primer site and UMIs. One entry per CDR3 protein results from TCRdb running MiXCR on the 5' RACE reads. Among a few hundred thousand distinct CDR3 sequences, about 3.9% were seen once, and the ten largest hold around 20%. The chain has TRBV3-1 and TRBJ1-5; D is possibly TRBD1 (5 bases). Sequencing used PBMCs, obtained 15 days after the yellow fever booster vaccination. The receptor comes from a man aged 18 to 35 who received the YFV17D yellow fever vaccine. In DNA, the CDR3 is TGTGCCAGCAGCCAAGGAAACGGGGGGATTCAGCCCCAGCATTTT. It is translated as CASSQGNGGIQPQHF.